The clone carrying this TCR beta chain was found a few times. At the DNA level, this CDR3 is encoded by other sequences in the same sample as well. This specimen comes from a study of shared clonotypes between healthy human individuals. The wider study: A couple of women and a few men aged 18 to 49 made up the donors.

V lost 2 bases, J lost 4 bases, and 9 bases lay in between. The CDR3 has 14 residues. Germline CDR1 MNHEY, CDR2 SMNVEV (reference sequence). CD45RO-negative, CCR7-selected cells formed the naive CD8 fraction, which excluded terminally differentiated effector memory CD45RA+ cells. The table came from immunoSEQ multiplex PCR; TCRdb's copy has only in-frame clones and leaves some out. The sample shows about 2.1 million clones, around 95% of them seen only once. This sequence originates from a man aged 18 to 30 in good health. Some clones in this sample may be carry-over from other donors' samples. What was sequenced was naive CD8+ T cells from PBMCs. This rearrangement joins TRBV27 to TRBJ1-5, with D perhaps TRBD1 (6 bases). This CDR3 reads CASSLRQDNQPQHF. CDR3 in DNA: TGTGCCAGCAGTTTAAGACAGGATAATCAGCCCCAGCATTTT.